These 26 T cell receptor beta chains were sequenced from one sample in a study of control samples from healthy donors and cancer patients. The data were produced by immunoSEQ multiplex PCR, yet TCRdb's version contains in-frame clones alone and is incomplete. The sample has about 130,000 clones, about 90% seen once. The sequenced material came from blood. All receptors come from a woman aged 45-65 years in good health.

This chain links TRBV6-1 with TRBJ2-1; 9 nucleotides line up with TRBD2. This CDR3 is built from 15 residues. After removal of 3 bases from V and 6 bases from J, the junction contained 6 bases not matched to a gene. Germline CDR1 reads MNHNS; CDR2 reads SASEGT. The CDR3 is CASSDRLAGLNEQFF. The CDR3 nucleotides are TGTGCCAGCAGTGATCGGCTAGCGGGGCTCAATGAGCAGTTCTTC.

The genes are TRBV7-2 and TRBJ2-2, with 11 bases matching TRBD2. CDR1 is SGHTA and CDR2 is FQGNSA in the germline V gene. This CDR3 contains 15 residues. Trimming at V came to 6 bases and at J to 4 bases, leaving 4 bases not matched to a gene. CDR3 in amino acids: CASRLAGAGTGELFF. CDR3 sequence (DNA): TGTGCCAGCAGACTAGCGGGAGCCGGCACCGGGGAGCTGTTTTTT.

The J gene is TRBJ2-1, the V gene TRBV2; D might be TRBD2 (5 bases). The CDR3 spans 12 residues. Trimming cost V 8 bases and J 9 bases, with 14 bases left between them. Germline V lookup: CDR1 SNHLY, CDR2 FYNNEI. CDR3 sequence (DNA): TGTGCCAGCGCGGGTGTGACGGGTGAGCAGTTCTTC. Translated, it gives CASAGVTGEQFF.

The V and J genes are TRBV5-1 and TRBJ2-2; 9 nucleotides agree with TRBD2. The CDR3 consists of 16 residues. The germline V gene has CDR1 SGHRS and CDR2 YFSETQ. J was trimmed by 4 bases and V by 4 bases; bases with no gene match: 8. Here the CDR3 DNA reads TGCGCCAGCAGCCGCCAGGGAGCGGGAGGCACCGGGGAGCTGTTTTTT. Translating it yields CASSRQGAGGTGELFF.

The rearrangement links TRBV5-1 to TRBJ1-4; TRBD1 matches 9 bases. The CDR3 has 14 residues. Germline CDR1 SGHRS, CDR2 YFSETQ. Losses at the gene ends were 0 bases for V and 6 bases for J; bases not matched to a gene: 0. DNA for the CDR3: TGCGCCAGCAGCTTGGACAGGGGGCATGAAAAACTGTTTTTT. It translates to CASSLDRGHEKLFF. Together with reference TRBV5-1 and TRBJ1-4, the CDR3 gives the full variable domain: KAGVTQTPRYLIKTRGQQVTLSCSPISGHRSVSWYQQTPGQGLQFLFEYFSETQRNKGNFPGRFSGRQFSNSRSEMNVSTLELGDSALYLCASSLDRGHEKLFFGSGTQLSVL.

The rearrangement joins TRBV28 to TRBJ1-5; D not certain. Germline CDR1 MDHEN, CDR2 SYDVKM. The CDR3 covers 16 residues. With 2 bases removed from V and 2 bases from J, the gap between germline ends came to 13 bases. The CDR3 is CASSLPPGNGNQPQHF. The CDR3 bases are TGTGCCAGCAGTTTACCACCGGGGAATGGCAATCAGCCCCAGCATTTT.

This rearrangement joins TRBV6-6 to TRBJ1-1; D uncertain. Deletions cut 0 bases from V and 7 bases from J, with 9 bases between. Germline loops: CDR1 MNHNY, CDR2 SVGAGI (reference sequence). The CDR3 contains 13 residues. The CDR3 region is CASSYSTPLEAFF. The DNA of the CDR3 is TGTGCCAGCAGTTACTCCACGCCACTTGAAGCTTTCTTT.

The chain couples TRBV2 to TRBJ2-3; no clear D. Trimming left V 6 bases short and J 2 bases short, with 9 bases between. Germline V lookup: CDR1 SNHLY, CDR2 FYNNEI. This CDR3 spans 13 amino acids. The CDR3 nucleotides read TGTGCCAGCAGGGTTCACTTCACAGATACGCAGTATTTT. Its translation: CASRVHFTDTQYF.

This chain links TRBV28 with TRBJ1-3, with D hard to call. With 4 bases removed from V and 4 bases from J, the gap between germline ends came to 14 bases. Germline loops: CDR1 MDHEN, CDR2 SYDVKM. This CDR3 region has 15 residues. Written as DNA, the CDR3 is TGTGCCAGCAGTTCTACAGCCAGGCAAGGAAACACCATATATTTT. Protein sequence: CASSSTARQGNTIYF.

The V call is TRBV29-1, the J call TRBJ2-1, with 7 bases identical to TRBD1. The J segment lost 8 bases and the V segment lost 6 bases, leaving 7 bases of the junction unmatched. Germline assignment: CDR1 SQVTM and CDR2 ANQGSEA. This CDR3 comprises 12 residues. The CDR3 region has the DNA TGCAGCGTCTACAGGGGTGGTCATGAGCAGTTCTTC. It specifies CSVYRGGHEQFF.

CDR3 residues: CAWKTSGSTGELFF. As DNA, the CDR3 is TGTGCCTGGAAGACTAGCGGGAGCACCGGGGAGCTGTTTTTT. The chain combines TRBV30 with TRBJ2-2, with 12 bases that match TRBD2. The CDR3 has 14 amino acids. Losses at the gene ends were 4 bases for V and 4 bases for J; bases not matched to a gene: 1. Germline V lookup: CDR1 GTSNPN, CDR2 SVGIG (reference sequence).

The chain joins TRBV6-1 to TRBJ2-4; D perhaps matches TRBD1 (5 bases). V dropped 2 bases and J dropped 3 bases, with 23 bases sitting between them. Germline CDR1 is MNHNS and CDR2 is SASEGT. The CDR3 is made up of 19 amino acids. CDR3 in DNA: TGTGCCAGCAGTGAAAGACGACAGTTCAACTCAGGTGACAAAAACATTCAGTACTTC. Its translation is CASSERRQFNSGDKNIQYF.

This clone was observed a single time. The gene calls are TRBV4-2 and TRBJ2-1; possible D gene TRBD2, 6 bases. This CDR3 has 14 residues. The germline V and J ends were trimmed by 0 bases and 10 bases, with 13 bases remaining between them. CDR1 LGHNA and CDR2 YNFKEQ come from the germline V gene. CDR3 DNA sequence: TGTGCCAGCAGCCAAGACGGGACGGGGAGGGAGCAGTTCTTC. Its protein product is CASSQDGTGREQFF.

V usage is TRBV7-2 and J usage is TRBJ2-5, with unresolved D. CDR1 is SGHTA and CDR2 is FQGNSA in the germline V gene. This CDR3 contains 13 residues. Trimming left V 5 bases short and J 4 bases short, with 11 bases between. The CDR3: CASSRARSETQYF. The DNA for the CDR3 is TGTGCCAGCAGCCGTGCCAGATCAGAGACCCAGTACTTC. The full variable domain, completed using reference TRBV7-2 and TRBJ2-5, is GAGVSQSPSNKVTEKGKDVELRCDPISGHTALYWYRQSLGQGLEFLIYFQGNSAPDKSGLPSDRFSAERTGGSVSTLTIQRTQQEDSAVYLCASSRARSETQYFGPGTRLLVL.

This chain connects TRBV13 to TRBJ2-1, with TRBD2 matching over 11 bases. This CDR3 is 20 amino acids long. CDR1 is PRHDT and CDR2 is FYEKMQ in the germline V gene (reference sequence). J was trimmed by 2 bases and V by 5 bases; bases with no gene match: 17. CDR3: CASSLEGVLAGGRAYNEQFF. CDR3 in DNA: TGTGCCAGCAGCCTAGAAGGGGTTCTAGCGGGGGGCAGGGCCTACAATGAGCAGTTCTTC.

The genes are TRBV28 and TRBJ1-2; D not certain. V was pared by 5 bases and J by 4 bases, with 11 bases between. The CDR3 sequence is 13 residues long. Per the germline V gene, CDR1 is MDHEN and CDR2 is SYDVKM. In DNA, the CDR3 is TGTGCCAGCAGTATCGGACGGAGCTATGGCTACACCTTC. This gives the protein CASSIGRSYGYTF.

The chain carries TRBV6-5 and TRBJ1-6; 8 bases map to TRBD1. CDR3 length: 14 residues. CDR1 is MNHEY, CDR2 SVGAGI, per germline. The trim removed 2 bases at V and 11 bases at J, leaving 5 bases unmatched. CDR3 nucleotides: TGTGCCAGCAGTTACGGACAGGGCGGGGCACCCCTCCACTTT. It codes for CASSYGQGGAPLHF.

V and J are TRBV2 and TRBJ2-4, with TRBD1 as a possible D gene (5 bases). This CDR3 region has 15 residues. Germline lookup yields CDR1 SNHLY and CDR2 FYNNEI. Trimming stripped 6 bases from V and 0 bases from J, with 12 bases between. Here the CDR3 DNA reads TGTGCCAGCAGGATATATCAGGGAGCCAAAAACATTCAGTACTTC. This translates into CASRIYQGAKNIQYF.

The rearrangement joins TRBV2 to TRBJ1-5; D ambiguous. The CDR3 has 15 residues. V was trimmed by 1 base and J by 0 bases, leaving 7 bases between them. The germline V gene has CDR1 SNHLY and CDR2 FYNNEI. The CDR3 loop reads CASSEDSFSNQPQHF. CDR3 bases: TGTGCCAGCAGTGAAGACAGTTTTAGCAATCAGCCCCAGCATTTT.

There are a few counts of this clone. V is TRBV7-8 and J is TRBJ1-1, with D perhaps matching TRBD1 (5 bases). This CDR3 spans 16 amino acids. Trimming took 1 base from V and 3 from J, leaving 15 bases between them. Germline CDR1 SGHVS, CDR2 FQNEAQ. CDR3 amino acids: CASSLGSGRGDTEAFF. CDR3 DNA sequence: TGTGCCAGCAGCTTAGGCTCGGGACGAGGGGACACTGAAGCTTTCTTT.

The chain uses TRBV6-1 and TRBJ1-1; no firm D call. Trimming shortened V by 2 bases and J by 8 bases, and 12 bases separated the two germline ends. The CDR3 runs to 13 residues. Germline values: CDR1 MNHNS, CDR2 SASEGT. CDR3 in amino acids: CASSESLPTEAFF. CDR3 coding DNA: TGTGCCAGCAGTGAATCTTTACCGACAGAAGCTTTCTTT.

The chain combines TRBV5-1 with TRBJ2-2; D is ambiguous. In germline, CDR1 is SGHRS, CDR2 YFSETQ. Trimming pared 0 bases from V and 4 bases from J, leaving 16 bases between. The CDR3 is 17 amino acids. The CDR3 here is CASSLGGSRSSTGELFF. The CDR3 nucleotides are TGCGCCAGCAGCTTGGGGGGTAGCAGGAGCTCCACCGGGGAGCTGTTTTTT.

The chain couples TRBV5-4 to TRBJ1-1; weak D call: TRBD1 (6 bases). This CDR3 is built from 14 residues. V lost 4 bases and J 4 bases, leaving 14 bases between the germline ends. Germline assignment: CDR1 SGHNT and CDR2 YYREEE (reference sequence). CDR3 sequence reads: CASSKDSTITEAFF. The DNA for the CDR3 is TGTGCCAGCAGCAAGGACAGTACTATCACTGAAGCTTTCTTT.

The chain joins TRBV29-1 to TRBJ2-1, with D maybe TRBD2 (6 bases). The CDR3 is 11 residues long. From germline, CDR1 is SQVTM and CDR2 ANQGSEA. Deletions cut 4 bases from V and 10 bases from J, with 11 bases between. The CDR3: CSVGTMREQFF. The CDR3 nucleotides are TGCAGCGTTGGGACTATGAGGGAGCAGTTCTTC.

The V gene is TRBV27, the J gene TRBJ1-5; the D gene is possibly TRBD1 (6 bases). There are 19 residues in the CDR3. Trimming took off 3 bases at V and 1 base at J, with 22 bases between the two ends. Germline loops: CDR1 MNHEY, CDR2 SMNVEV (reference sequence). The CDR3 is CASSFKGTPIGGSNQPQHF. The CDR3 DNA follows: TGTGCCAGCAGTTTTAAAGGGACACCAATTGGAGGGAGCAATCAGCCCCAGCATTTT.

This clone has just one count. CDR3 protein: CASSLGTGSGYTF. The CDR3 DNA follows: TGTGCCAGCAGTTTAGGGACAGGGTCTGGCTACACCTTC. J is TRBJ1-2 and V is TRBV28; 9 bases are shared with TRBD1. This CDR3 has 13 residues. CDR1 and CDR2 (germline): MDHEN, SYDVKM. The J segment lost 7 bases and the V segment lost 2 bases, leaving 2 bases of the junction unmatched.